This T cell receptor beta chain was captured in a study of T cell clones after liver transplantation. Study-level points and caveats: Post-transplant time points were not standardized, so conclusions are preliminary.

V shed 2 bases, J shed 5 bases, and the junction held 14 bases outside the gene matches. From germline, CDR1 is SNHLY and CDR2 FYNNEI. The CDR3 contains 18 residues. CD3+CD4+ and CD3+CD8+ cells were FACS-sorted from thawed unstimulated PBMCs. Of note for this clone: Antigen specificity is unknown.

Using immunoSEQ multiplex PCR, the repertoire was profiled, and TCRdb retains in-frame clones only, with some absent. The top ten clones hold over 2.5% of a sample with some 60,000 clones, approximately 70% of them seen once. The clonotype originates from a human patient who received a liver transplant. Some T cells may be the graft donor's. This sample comprised CD4+ T cells from blood, obtained at the approximately 16-month timepoint. This chain links TRBV2 with TRBJ2-5, with 10 bases lining up with TRBD2. The CDR3 loop reads CASSESASGGHAGETQYF. In nucleotides, the CDR3 is TGTGCCAGCAGTGAATCGGCTAGCGGGGGTCACGCAGGGGAGACCCAGTACTTC.